Listed below are T cell receptor beta chains from one sample, sequenced in a study of a mutant IDH1 vaccine in newly diagnosed glioma. No antigen has been identified for these receptors. Data came from immunoSEQ multiplex PCR; TCRdb stores just in-frame clones and leaves some out. The data show about 60,000 clones, about 88% seen once. Specimen: PBMCs, collected from a glioma patient whose treatment included an IDH1 peptide vaccine. These receptors all stem from a woman aged 45-60 years with glioma. Each CDR3 is given with its conserved first and last residue. Fields, in order: clone size, D gene, V gene, J gene, CDR3 DNA, CDR3 protein. A D gene is named only where the DNA matches it firmly. Size values are once, few and many counts, or a class for expanded clones, and some rows have none.

.	TRBD1	TRBV6-5	TRBJ1-2	TGTGCCAGCAGCGCGGCAGGGGGCTATGGCTACACCTTC	CASSAAGGYGYTF
.	TRBD2	TRBV5-1	TRBJ2-3	TGCGCCAGCAGTTTGACCTGGCTAGCGGGGGGCCGCACAGATACGCAGTATTTT	CASSLTWLAGGRTDTQYF
.	.	TRBV7-2	TRBJ1-1	TGTGCCAGCAGCTTAGAAGGAGGGCTAACTGAAGCTTTCTTT	CASSLEGGLTEAFF
.	.	TRBV7-6	TRBJ2-5	TGTGCCAGCAGCCCCCGAGGGGGAGAGACCCAGTACTTC	CASSPRGGETQYF
once	TRBD1	TRBV6-1	TRBJ2-7	TGTGCCAGCAGTGATACAGGGGGCCCCTACGAGCAGTACTTC	CASSDTGGPYEQYF
.	.	TRBV6-1	TRBJ1-2	TGTGCCAGCAGTGCCTCGGACTTTGGAGCTAACTATGGCTACACCTTC	CASSASDFGANYGYTF
.	.	TRBV5-6	TRBJ2-3	TGTGCCAGCAGCTCAGGGGGCACAGATACGCAGTATTTT	CASSSGGTDTQYF
few	.	TRBV6-1	TRBJ1-2	TGTGCCAGCAGTGATACTTGGGGGAATGGCTACACCTTC	CASSDTWGNGYTF
.	.	TRBV27	TRBJ1-1	TGTGCCAGCAGTCCATCGACAGGTCCGAACACTGAAGCTTTCTTT	CASSPSTGPNTEAFF
.	.	TRBV29-1	TRBJ2-7	TGCAGCGTGAGAACATCAGGACTGGCAGAGCAGTACTTC	CSVRTSGLAEQYF
.	.	TRBV29-1	TRBJ1-1	TGCAGCGCAGCGGGTCCCAACACTGAAGCTTTCTTT	CSAAGPNTEAFF
.	.	TRBV25-1	TRBJ2-7	TGTGCCAGCAGCGAATCCTACGAGCAGTACTTC	CASSESYEQYF
.	.	TRBV27	TRBJ1-2	TGTGCCAGCAGTTTGAGGGTTAGCGGGGCAAACGGCTACACCTTC	CASSLRVSGANGYTF
.	TRBD1	TRBV7-2	TRBJ2-7	TGTGCCAGCAGCTTAGCCGACAGGGTAGTATACGAGCAGTACTTC	CASSLADRVVYEQYF
.	.	TRBV7-2	TRBJ1-3	TGTGCCAGCAGCTTAGGTGTGTACTCTGGAAACACCATATATTTT	CASSLGVYSGNTIYF
.	.	TRBV18	TRBJ2-3	TGTGCCAGCTCACGGGACAGCACAGATACGCAGTATTTT	CASSRDSTDTQYF